Below are 6 T cell receptor beta chains sequenced from a single sample in a study of shared clonotypes between healthy human individuals. Terminally differentiated effector memory CD45RA+ cells were excluded by CCR7 positive selection of CD45RO-negative cells. The protocol was immunoSEQ multiplex PCR, while the TCRdb copy is restricted to in-frame clones and leaves out a portion. Of roughly 2,000,000 clones in the sample, about 93% are singletons; the top ten hold more than 1.5%. The specimen sequenced was naive CD8+ T cells from PBMCs. The receptors come from a man between 18 and 29 years old in good health. Some clones in this sample may be carry-over from other donors' samples.

This chain connects TRBV2 to TRBJ1-1; 8 bases are shared with TRBD1. Germline CDR1 and CDR2: SNHLY and FYNNEI. Unmatched junction bases numbered 17, after V lost 8 bases and J lost 3 bases. This CDR3 has 17 amino acids. CDR3 DNA: TGTGCCAGCCCCCTGAGGGCAGGGGGCCTATGGGACACTGAAGCTTTCTTT. Translation gives CASPLRAGGLWDTEAFF.

This chain links TRBV7-2 with TRBJ2-1; possibly TRBD1 for D (5 bases). The CDR3 consists of 15 residues. The V gene's germline CDR1 is SGHTA and CDR2 FQGNSA. V was shortened by 5 bases and J by 4 bases, with 15 bases between the two germline ends. CDR3 in DNA: TGTGCCAGCAGCCCTGGGTCAGGGCCTTACAATGAGCAGTTCTTC. Encoded protein: CASSPGSGPYNEQFF.

The chain recombines TRBV5-1 with TRBJ1-4, with 10 bases that match TRBD1. The germline V gene encodes CDR1 SGHRS and CDR2 YFSETQ. Trimming cost V 1 base and J 8 bases; bases outside gene matches: 8. This CDR3 comprises 16 residues. CDR3 sequence: CASSLNGQGGPEKLFF. The DNA for the CDR3 is TGCGCCAGCAGCTTGAACGGACAGGGGGGACCGGAAAAACTGTTTTTT.

The chain has TRBV6-6 and TRBJ2-7, with D maybe TRBD1 (5 bases). V lost 7 bases, J lost 1 base, and 11 bases lay in between. The CDR3 runs 13 residues. CDR1 is MNHNY, CDR2 SVGAGI, per germline (reference sequence). Written as DNA, the CDR3 is TGTGCCAGCACCCCGTACAGGTCCTACGAGCAGTACTTC. Translating it yields CASTPYRSYEQYF.

As for this clone: The sample has other DNA sequences that encode this CDR3 too. This sequence joins TRBV7-9 and TRBJ2-2, with D uncertain. Germline V gene sequence: CDR1 SEHNR, CDR2 FQNEAQ (reference sequence). The CDR3 has 14 amino acids. Deletions cut 2 bases from V and 3 bases from J, with 7 bases between. The CDR3, as DNA: TGTGCCAGCAGCTTAAGAGGAGACACCGGGGAGCTGTTTTTT. Its protein is CASSLRGDTGELFF. Full variable domain (rest looked up from reference TRBV7-9 and TRBJ2-2): DTGVSQNPRHKITKRGQNVTFRCDPISEHNRLYWYRQTLGQGPEFLTYFQNEAQLEKSRLLSDRFSAERPKGSFSTLEIQRTEQGDSAMYLCASSLRGDTGELFFGEGSRLTVL.

This rearrangement joins TRBV6-6 to TRBJ1-2; tentatively, D is TRBD1 (6 bases). This CDR3 region has 14 residues. From germline, CDR1 is MNHNY and CDR2 SVGAGI (reference sequence). Trimming pared 4 bases from V and 2 bases from J, leaving 11 bases between. CDR3: CASSWNRVNYGYTF. DNA for the CDR3: TGTGCCAGCAGTTGGAACAGGGTAAACTATGGCTACACCTTC.